This TCR beta chain came from a study of shared clonotypes between healthy human individuals. Genomic DNA of every subset was divided equally among multiple immunoSEQ plates. Some clones are missing from TCRdb's copy, which holds only in-frame ones; the method was immunoSEQ multiplex PCR. The repertoire holds about 1 million clones, around 74% seen once, with about 1.5% in the top ten. The germline gives CDR1 MNHNS, CDR2 SASEGT. The length of the CDR3 is 12 residues. V shed 6 bases and J shed 1 base, with 4 bases lying between them. Turning to this clone: This clone may be a read error of a much larger clone one base away.

Sequenced: memory CD4+ T cells sorted from blood. Described subset: CD45RA-negative fraction. The clonotype comes from a man aged 18 to 29 in good health. This chain uses TRBV6-1 with TRBJ1-5; no reliable D call. In DNA form, the CDR3 reads TGTGCCAGCAGACAGAGCAATCAGCCCCAGCATTTT. Translating it yields CASRQSNQPQHF.